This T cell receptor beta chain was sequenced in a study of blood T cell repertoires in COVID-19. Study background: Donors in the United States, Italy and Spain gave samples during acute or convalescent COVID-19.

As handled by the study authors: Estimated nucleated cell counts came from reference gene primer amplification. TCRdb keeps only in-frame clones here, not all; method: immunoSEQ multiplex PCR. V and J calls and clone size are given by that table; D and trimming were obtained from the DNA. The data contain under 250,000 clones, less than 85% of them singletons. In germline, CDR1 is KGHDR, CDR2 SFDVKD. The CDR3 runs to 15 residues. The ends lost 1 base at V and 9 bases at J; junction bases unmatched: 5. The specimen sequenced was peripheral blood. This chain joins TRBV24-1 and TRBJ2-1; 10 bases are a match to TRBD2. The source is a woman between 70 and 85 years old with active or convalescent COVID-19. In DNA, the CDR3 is TGTGCCACCAGTGATTTAGCGGGAGGGCGAGGTGAGCAGTTCTTC. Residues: CATSDLAGGRGEQFF.